These 28 T cell receptor beta chains were sequenced from one sample in a study of CD8 T cells in Susac syndrome. An input of 0.5 to 1 ug of RNA was subjected to reverse transcription using random hexamers. TCRdb independently ran MiXCR on the immunoSEQ multiplex PCR reads; one entry per CDR3 protein. The sample lists fewer than 150,000 distinct CDR3 sequences; around nine tenths were seen once. Sequencing used CD8+ T cells from PBMCs. All receptors come from a human donor with multiple sclerosis.

The chain carries TRBV27 and TRBJ2-7; tentatively, D is TRBD2 (5 bases). The length of the CDR3 is 12 residues. In germline, CDR1 is MNHEY, CDR2 SMNVEV (reference sequence). V was trimmed by 8 bases and J by 5 bases, leaving 13 bases between them. CDR3 nucleotides: TGTGCCAGCTCGATCCTCGGGGACGAGCAGTACTTC. Protein sequence: CASSILGDEQYF.

V and J are TRBV5-4 and TRBJ2-1; TRBD2 aligns across 12 bases. The germline V gene has CDR1 SGHNT and CDR2 YYREEE (reference sequence). After removal of 2 bases from V and 7 bases from J, the junction contained 4 bases not matched to a gene. The CDR3 length is 15 residues. The CDR3, as DNA: TGTGCCAGCAGCTTCTATGGACTAGCGGGGAATGAGCAGTTCTTC. Its protein is CASSFYGLAGNEQFF.

This clonotype has just one count. J is TRBJ1-2 and V is TRBV4-1; possibly TRBD1 for D (5 bases). Trimming cost V 5 bases and J 6 bases, with 19 bases left between them. CDR1 is MGHRA, CDR2 YSYEKL, per germline. This CDR3 is built from 15 residues. The CDR3 DNA reads as TGCGCCAGCAGCGAGGAGGCAGGGATAACTGATGGCTACACCTTC. Its protein product is CASSEEAGITDGYTF.

The chain has TRBV7-9 and TRBJ1-2; 7 bases map to TRBD1. V dropped 2 bases and J dropped 5; count of bases not matched to a gene: 11. The CDR3 has 16 residues. In germline, CDR1 is SEHNR, CDR2 FQNEAQ (reference sequence). The DNA of the CDR3 is TGTGCCAGCAGCTTACTCCTCAGGGGGGAAGCTTATGGCTACACCTTC. It encodes CASSLLLRGEAYGYTF.

This clonotype was seen only once. The chain carries TRBV27 and TRBJ1-1; D not certain. Trimming stripped 4 bases from V and 5 bases from J, with 11 bases between. The CDR3 contains 13 residues. Germline assignment: CDR1 MNHEY and CDR2 SMNVEV (reference sequence). This CDR3 reads CASSSHGSTEAFF. CDR3 DNA: TGTGCCAGCAGTTCCCACGGTAGTACTGAAGCTTTCTTT.

This chain joins TRBV6-1 and TRBJ2-2; 9 bases agree with TRBD1. V gave up 5 bases and J gave up 5 bases; unmatched junction bases: 6. The germline CDR1 and CDR2 sequences are MNHNS and SASEGT. This CDR3 region has 15 residues. CDR3 residues: CASSRRQGGTGELFF. CDR3 sequence (DNA): TGTGCCAGCAGTCGACGACAGGGGGGGACCGGGGAGCTGTTTTTT.

The chain combines TRBV7-9 with TRBJ2-7, with D possibly being TRBD1 (5 bases). The CDR3 has 13 residues. Trimming removed 2 bases at V and 5 bases at J, with 10 bases between. Germline assignment: CDR1 SEHNR and CDR2 FQNEAQ (reference sequence). DNA for the CDR3: TGTGCCAGCAGCTTAAGGGGAATCGACGAGCAGTACTTC. Its protein is CASSLRGIDEQYF.

The chain employs TRBV4-1 and TRBJ1-1; D perhaps matches TRBD1 (6 bases). The CDR3 spans 15 residues. V lost 2 bases, J lost 6 bases, and 16 bases lay in between. Germline V gene sequence: CDR1 MGHRA, CDR2 YSYEKL. CDR3 sequence reads: CASSQLTGDTAEAFF. The CDR3 DNA reads as TGCGCCAGCAGCCAACTAACGGGGGACACGGCTGAAGCTTTCTTT.

This chain connects TRBV27 to TRBJ2-6; D is undetermined. Trimming cost V 3 bases and J 0 bases, with 6 bases left between them. Germline V gene data show CDR1 as MNHEY and CDR2 as SMNVEV (reference sequence). The CDR3 sequence is 15 residues long. In DNA, the CDR3 is TGTGCCAGCAGTTTGCTCCTCTCTGGGGCCAACGTCCTGACTTTC. Translation: CASSLLLSGANVLTF.

The rearrangement links TRBV6-1 to TRBJ2-1, with D possibly TRBD2 on 5 matching bases. The CDR3 length is 16 residues. Germline CDR1 MNHNS, CDR2 SASEGT. V was pared by 1 base and J by 8 bases, with 18 bases between. As DNA, the CDR3 is TGTGCCAGCAGTGAAGTCGTGGGGAGCTTTATGGATGAGCAGTTCTTC. Translation: CASSEVVGSFMDEQFF.

The chain recombines TRBV11-2 with TRBJ2-3, with 9 bases lining up with TRBD2. The CDR3 spans 15 residues. Losses at the gene ends were 1 base for V and 1 base for J; bases not matched to a gene: 0. Germline assignment: CDR1 SGHAT and CDR2 FQNNGV. This CDR3 is CASSLGTSGTDTQYF. The CDR3, as DNA: TGTGCCAGCAGCTTAGGGACTAGCGGCACAGATACGCAGTATTTT.

This rearrangement joins TRBV18 to TRBJ2-7, with no clear D. V was cut by 0 bases and J by 6 bases, with 12 bases left in between. Germline CDR1 KGHSH, CDR2 LQKENI. The CDR3 is 14 amino acids. The CDR3 loop is CASSPPLRMGEQYF. In nucleotides, the CDR3 is TGTGCCAGCTCACCACCTTTGAGGATGGGCGAGCAGTACTTC. The full variable domain, rest sourced from reference TRBV18 and TRBJ2-7, is NAGVMQNPRHLVRRRGQEARLRCSPMKGHSHVYWYRQLPEEGLKFMVYLQKENIIDESGMPKERFSAEFPKEGPSILRIQQVVRGDSAAYFCASSPPLRMGEQYFGPGTRLTVT.

The chain has TRBV20-1 and TRBJ2-1; 7 bases align to TRBD2. The CDR3 is made up of 15 amino acids. Germline V gene data show CDR1 as DFQATT and CDR2 as SNEGSKA (reference sequence). J gave up 3 bases and V 1 base, and 6 bases lay outside the gene matches. CDR3: CSARGGSADYNEQFF. DNA for the CDR3: TGCAGTGCTAGAGGCGGGAGTGCGGACTACAATGAGCAGTTCTTC.

The V gene is TRBV14, the J gene TRBJ2-5, with D perhaps TRBD2 (5 bases). Germline V gene lookup returns CDR1 SGHDN and CDR2 FVKESK. The CDR3 totals 18 residues. V dropped 4 bases and J dropped 2 bases, with 23 bases sitting between them. CDR3 protein: CASSLTEDISSGQETQYF. The DNA for the CDR3 is TGTGCCAGCAGCCTTACAGAGGATATCTCCTCGGGGCAAGAGACCCAGTACTTC.

The genes are TRBV5-4 and TRBJ2-2, with 11 bases aligning to TRBD2. With V trimmed by 3 bases and J by 3 bases, 4 bases remained unmatched. The CDR3 spans 16 residues. CDR1 is SGHNT and CDR2 is YYREEE in the germline V gene (reference sequence). The CDR3 region is CASSSGLAEYTGELFF. DNA for the CDR3: TGTGCCAGCAGCTCGGGACTAGCGGAGTACACCGGGGAGCTGTTTTTT.

This clonotype was observed a few times. The rearrangement joins TRBV12-3 or TRBV12-4 to TRBJ2-7; a possible D gene is TRBD2 (6 bases). V lost 4 bases to trimming and J lost 5 bases, with 9 bases between them. The CDR3 is 12 residues long. CDR3 bases: TGTGCCAGCAGTTCCACTAGCCACGAGCAGTACTTC. Its translation is CASSSTSHEQYF.

This clonotype has just one count. The chain is built from TRBV6-5 and TRBJ1-3; unclear D gene. This CDR3 spans 14 amino acids. Germline V gene lookup returns CDR1 MNHEY and CDR2 SVGAGI. V was trimmed by 6 bases and J by 2 bases, leaving 11 bases between them. The CDR3 reads CASSFGGPGNTIYF. CDR3 nucleotide sequence: TGTGCCAGCAGCTTCGGAGGACCTGGAAACACCATATATTTT.

The V call is TRBV29-1, the J call TRBJ2-2, with 12 bases lining up with TRBD2. Germline-derived CDR1 and CDR2 are SQVTM and ANQGSEA. CDR3 length equals 15 residues. The ends lost 7 bases at V and 1 base at J; junction bases unmatched: 4. The CDR3 nucleotides are TGCAGCGCTATACTAGCGGGAGGGAACACCGGGGAGCTGTTTTTT. Its protein is CSAILAGGNTGELFF.

The chain combines TRBV19 with TRBJ2-2; 9 nucleotides agree with TRBD2. V lost 7 bases, J lost 7 bases, and 4 bases stayed unmatched. The germline gives CDR1 LNHDA, CDR2 SQIVND (reference sequence). The CDR3 runs to 13 residues. CDR3 amino acids: CASKLAGYGELFF. CDR3 nucleotides: TGTGCCAGTAAGCTAGCGGGATACGGGGAGCTGTTTTTT.

This clonotype was counted a single time. The rearrangement uses TRBV30 and TRBJ2-1; possibly TRBD2 for D (5 bases). In germline, CDR1 is GTSNPN, CDR2 SVGIG (reference sequence). The CDR3 loop spans 13 amino acids. The germline V and J ends were trimmed by 2 bases and 8 bases, with 13 bases remaining between them. The CDR3 region has the DNA TGTGCCTGGAGTTTAACTAGTTGGCATGAGCAGTTCTTC. Translated: CAWSLTSWHEQFF.

V is TRBV20-1 and J is TRBJ2-1; D is possibly TRBD2 (6 bases). This CDR3 region has 13 residues. Germline V CDR1 and CDR2: DFQATT, SNEGSKA (reference sequence). V was trimmed by 1 base and J by 3 bases, leaving 7 bases between them. The CDR3 region has the DNA TGCAGTGCTAGAGTCGGGAGCTACAATGAGCAGTTCTTC. As protein: CSARVGSYNEQFF.

This chain uses TRBV19 with TRBJ2-2; D gene unclear. The CDR3 is 12 residues long. Germline V gene lookup returns CDR1 LNHDA and CDR2 SQIVND (reference sequence). Deletions cut 6 bases from V and 7 bases from J, with 9 bases between. The CDR3 region is CASRPVVGELFF. In DNA, the CDR3 is TGTGCCAGTAGACCAGTGGTCGGGGAGCTGTTTTTT.

The chain combines TRBV19 with TRBJ2-7; tentatively, D is TRBD1 (5 bases). Germline V gene data show CDR1 as LNHDA and CDR2 as SQIVND (reference sequence). The CDR3 has 13 amino acids. Between the trimmed V and J ends, which lost 3 bases and 3 bases, there was a span of 9 bases. CDR3 in DNA: TGTGCCAGTAGTATGCAAGGGGTCTACGAGCAGTACTTC. It specifies CASSMQGVYEQYF.

The gene calls are TRBV4-3 and TRBJ2-3; D is perhaps TRBD2 (5 bases). CDR3 length: 13 amino acids. Germline values: CDR1 LGHNA, CDR2 YSLEER. V lost 11 bases, J lost 4 bases, and 16 bases lay in between. The CDR3 protein is CASGEGGADTQYF. CDR3 nucleotides: TGCGCCTCCGGCGAGGGTGGGGCAGATACGCAGTATTTT.

This chain connects TRBV9 to TRBJ2-1, with no clear D. The CDR3 sequence is 14 residues long. The germline V and J ends were trimmed by 4 bases and 8 bases, with 16 bases remaining between them. Per the germline V gene, CDR1 is SGDLS and CDR2 is YYNGEE. CDR3 DNA sequence: TGTGCCAGCAGCCCCCCCCCACCGGGCCATGAGCAGTTCTTC. This gives the protein CASSPPPPGHEQFF.

V gene TRBV6-2 or TRBV6-3 combines with J gene TRBJ2-1; a weak D match, TRBD2 (6 bases). V was pared by 6 bases and J by 6 bases, with 18 bases between. The CDR3 totals 15 residues. CDR1 and CDR2 from the germline V gene are MNHEY and SVGEGT. The CDR3 sequence: CASSRGSEGGNEQFF. The CDR3 nucleotides read TGTGCCAGCAGCCGCGGATCGGAGGGCGGCAATGAGCAGTTCTTC.

The chain employs TRBV28 and TRBJ2-3, with 8 bases that match TRBD2. This CDR3 is built from 16 residues. Germline CDR1 and CDR2: MDHEN and SYDVKM. V shed 3 bases, J shed 2 bases, and the junction held 7 bases outside the gene matches. As DNA, the CDR3 is TGTGCCAGCAGTTTTCAGCTACTAGCGGTCACAGATACGCAGTATTTT. It specifies CASSFQLLAVTDTQYF.

This chain joins TRBV30 and TRBJ2-1; a possible D gene is TRBD1 (7 bases). CDR1 and CDR2 (germline): GTSNPN, SVGIG (reference sequence). The CDR3 contains 13 residues. V dropped 5 bases and J dropped 7 bases, with 15 bases sitting between them. The CDR3 region is CAWGRTGGNEQFF. CDR3 nucleotides: TGTGCCTGGGGCCGGACAGGAGGGAATGAGCAGTTCTTC.